This TCR beta chain was sequenced in a study of identical twins. Study outcomes and limitations: Twin sharing of out-of-frame TCR alpha was underestimated by models in monozygotic pairs. With beta out-of-frame sequences, excess sharing by twins was weaker.

Only a few counts were recorded for this clonotype. Its target is not known. The ends were cut back, 4 bases at V and 1 base at J, with 14 bases in the middle. This CDR3 has 16 residues. Per the germline V gene, CDR1 is SGHDT and CDR2 is YYEEEE. A universal primer binding site was introduced by template switching. The final cDNA contained unique molecular identifiers. TCRdb redid the calling of the 5' RACE reads with MiXCR, one entry per CDR3 protein. The repertoire holds about 730,000 distinct CDR3 sequences, around 20% seen once, with 4.3% in the top ten. These same records also appear under a second study, on T cells expressing NK-cell markers. That study reports: Anti-gamma-delta TCR antibody use in several experiments restricted sorting to alpha-beta TCR T cells.

The sequence was obtained from a young woman in good health. The chain uses TRBV5-6 and TRBJ2-2; D remains ambiguous. Input material: PBMCs. CDR3 residues: CASSPYVKRNTGELFF. The DNA of the CDR3 is TGTGCCAGCAGCCCCTATGTTAAGCGGAACACCGGGGAGCTGTTTTTT.